This note documents a single T cell receptor (beta chain) sequence. Its antigen is still unknown. No base-level quality is on record; no much larger clone is a single base apart. These data come from a study of blood T cell repertoires in COVID-19 (dated by TCRdb to the early 2020s). About the investigation overall: The collaborator samples originated in the United States, Italy and Spain and spanned the acute and convalescent phases of COVID-19. The material from the prospective study consisted of cDNA or gDNA derived from T cells, B-cell-depleted T cells, or PBMCs. The samples were drawn from two sources: the first 160 participants of the ongoing ImmuneRACE study, and 950 to 1,500 subjects contributed by 6 global collaborators. Where available, HLA class I and class II types were obtained from metadata supplied by the sample provider rather than from assay-based typing. Nearly every sample came with metadata listing a de-identified subject ID, COVID-19 status, age in years and sex. The repertoires were made available in a free public database intended to serve as a resource for research on the immune response to SARS-CoV-2. The dataset comprised deeply sampled blood TCRbeta repertoires from subjects exposed to, actively infected with, or recovered from COVID-19.

Each collaborating institution followed its own protocols to collect whole blood in K2EDTA tubes. For TCRbeta analysis, collaborators shipped samples in one of three forms: frozen whole blood, isolated PBMCs, or DNA extracted from either of those sample types. The immunoSEQ Assay, a bias-controlled multiplex PCR, was used to amplify TCRbeta CDR3 regions from genomic DNA. Per the source publication's procedure: Within the assay, amplification of reference gene primers was used to estimate how many nucleated cells each sample contained. To quantify the absolute abundance of each unique TCRbeta CDR3 rearrangement, sequence reads were collapsed and filtered. For each sample, productive Simpson clonality was calculated as the square root of Simpson's diversity index across productive rearrangements. TCRdb's version of the immuneACCESS table is confined to in-frame rearrangements and falls short of the full clone set. An unresolved V gene accounts for under half of the shortfall where checked; the remainder is of unknown origin. The V and J calls and clone size come from that table; D and trimming were worked out from the DNA. The sample table lists 130,000 to 150,000 clones, about 84% of them with a count of one. The ten biggest clones cover 5% to 7.5% of the sample.

CDR3 length: 14 amino acids, cysteine to phenylalanine. Just CDR3 DNA is preserved here, 42 bases in frame from base 1. V and J are truncated by 7 bases and 2 bases respectively, leaving an intervening sequence of 12 bases. CDR1 and CDR2 are read off the germline V gene as SNHLY and FYNNEI. Study-wide conclusions, independent of this receptor: The quantity of clinical and demographic metadata differed by source and by participant and was supplied without curation.

The material sequenced was peripheral blood. The receptor's source is a human donor in a cohort sampled during active COVID-19. The rearrangement joined TRBV2 to TRBJ1-5; perhaps TRBD1 is the D gene, with 5 bases matching. The CDR3: CASTGDLGNQPQHF. The sequenced DNA: TGTGCCAGCACGGGGGACCTGGGCAATCAGCCCCAGCATTTT. Where the CDR3 stops, the reference TRBV2 and TRBJ1-5 genes take over; the full variable domain is EPEVTQTPSHQVTQMGQEVILRCVPISNHLYFYWYRQILGQKVEFLVSFYNNEISEKSEIFDDQFSVERPDGSNFTLKIRSTKLEDSAMYFCASTGDLGNQPQHFGDGTRLSIL.